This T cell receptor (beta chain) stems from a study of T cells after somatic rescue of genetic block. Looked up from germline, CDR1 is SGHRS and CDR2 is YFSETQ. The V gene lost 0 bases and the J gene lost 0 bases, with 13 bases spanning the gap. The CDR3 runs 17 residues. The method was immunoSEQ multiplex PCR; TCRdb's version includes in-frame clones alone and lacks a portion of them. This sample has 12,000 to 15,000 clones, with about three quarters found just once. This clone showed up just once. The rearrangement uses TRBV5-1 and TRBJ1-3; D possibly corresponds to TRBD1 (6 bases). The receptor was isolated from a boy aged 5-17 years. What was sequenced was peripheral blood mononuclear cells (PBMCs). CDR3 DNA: TGCGCCAGCAGCTTGGCATTGACAGGTCCCTCTGGAAACACCATATATTTT. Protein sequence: CASSLALTGPSGNTIYF. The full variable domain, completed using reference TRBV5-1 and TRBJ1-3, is KAGVTQTPRYLIKTRGQQVTLSCSPISGHRSVSWYQQTPGQGLQFLFEYFSETQRNKGNFPGRFSGRQFSNSRSEMNVSTLELGDSALYLCASSLALTGPSGNTIYFGEGSWLTVV.